This TCR beta chain derives from a study of CD8+ T cells in alopecia areata. Treatment described: oral pan-JAK inhibitor, 5-10 mg twice daily. cDNA prepared by RNA extraction and subsequent reverse transcription served as the template for sequencing. Repertoires were generated with immunoSEQ multiplex PCR, while TCRdb's copy carries only in-frame clones and drops some. Among around 150,000 clones listed, 75% to 85% were seen once. Sequenced here: CD8+ T cells sorted from blood, sampled at week 4, from a patient treated with tofacitinib. The source of this sequence is a human donor with alopecia areata.

The CDR3: CASSLDVNSPLHF. The CDR3 region has the DNA TGTGCCAGCAGCCTGGATGTAAATTCACCCCTCCACTTT. This chain connects TRBV7-3 to TRBJ1-6, with D unclear. This CDR3 has 13 residues. The V end lost 5 bases, the J end lost 7 bases, and 9 bases lay between the germline ends. The germline CDR1 and CDR2 sequences are SGHTA and FQGTGA. Looking up the rest from reference TRBV7-3 and TRBJ1-6 gives the full variable domain: GAGVSQTPSNKVTEKGKYVELRCDPISGHTALYWYRQSLGQGPEFLIYFQGTGAADDSGLPNDRFFAVRPEGSVSTLKIQRTERGDSAVYLCASSLDVNSPLHFGNGTRLTVT.